A selection of T cell receptor beta chains follows, all from one sample in a study of cytomegalovirus exposure and HLA in healthy donors. The table came from immunoSEQ multiplex PCR; TCRdb's copy has only in-frame clones and leaves some out. This sample has some 54,000 clones; about 84% occur once, and the top ten carry nearly 6%. Sequencing was performed on PBMCs. The receptor source for this set is a male donor in good health and CMV-seronegative. Both conserved end residues are part of each CDR3. D genes are given only for firm matches. Size tells how often a clone was seen (once, few, many) or the class of an expanded clone, and some rows leave it out.

D gene: -
clone size: -
J gene: TRBJ1-4
V gene: TRBV19
CDR3 protein: CASSGPGRANEKLFF
CDR3 DNA: TGTGCCAGTAGTGGCCCGGGGAGGGCTAATGAAAAACTGTTTTTT

D gene: TRBD2
clone size: -
J gene: TRBJ2-1
V gene: TRBV4-3
CDR3 protein: CASSQEERGGWYNEQFF
CDR3 DNA: TGCGCCAGCAGCCAAGAGGAGCGGGGGGGCTGGTACAATGAGCAGTTCTTC

D gene: -
clone size: -
J gene: TRBJ2-1
V gene: TRBV5-1
CDR3 protein: CASSVGGSSSYNEQFF
CDR3 DNA: TGCGCCAGCAGCGTTGGTGGCTCCAGCTCCTACAATGAGCAGTTCTTC

D gene: -
clone size: -
J gene: TRBJ1-2
V gene: TRBV18
CDR3 protein: CASSPPGVGGYGYTF
CDR3 DNA: TGTGCCAGCTCACCACCGGGGGTAGGAGGGTATGGCTACACCTTC

D gene: -
clone size: -
J gene: TRBJ1-1
V gene: TRBV19
CDR3 protein: CASSTILTALNTEAFF
CDR3 DNA: TGTGCCAGTAGTACCATCCTGACAGCTTTGAACACTGAAGCTTTCTTT

D gene: -
clone size: medium-sized
J gene: TRBJ1-1
V gene: TRBV30
CDR3 protein: CAWETGRNTEAFF
CDR3 DNA: TGTGCCTGGGAGACAGGCCGGAACACTGAAGCTTTCTTT

D gene: -
clone size: -
J gene: TRBJ1-4
V gene: TRBV5-1
CDR3 protein: CASSLTGVNEKLFF
CDR3 DNA: TGCGCCAGCAGCTTGACAGGAGTTAATGAAAAACTGTTTTTT

D gene: -
clone size: -
J gene: TRBJ1-2
V gene: TRBV25-1
CDR3 protein: CASSAFWGGYGYTF
CDR3 DNA: TGTGCCAGCAGTGCTTTCTGGGGGGGCTATGGCTACACCTTC

D gene: TRBD2
clone size: -
J gene: TRBJ2-2
V gene: TRBV11-3
CDR3 protein: CASSLDSSGGRDTGELFF
CDR3 DNA: TGTGCCAGCAGCTTAGATAGTTCGGGGGGGCGCGACACCGGGGAGCTGTTTTTT

D gene: -
clone size: -
J gene: TRBJ1-4
V gene: TRBV9
CDR3 protein: CASSVGRVAEKLFF
CDR3 DNA: TGTGCCAGCAGCGTAGGCAGGGTTGCTGAAAAACTGTTTTTT

D gene: TRBD2
clone size: -
J gene: TRBJ2-3
V gene: TRBV5-1
CDR3 protein: CASSSRLAGSTDTQYF
CDR3 DNA: TGCGCCAGCAGCTCAAGACTAGCGGGTAGCACAGATACGCAGTATTTT

D gene: TRBD1
clone size: -
J gene: TRBJ1-2
V gene: TRBV7-2
CDR3 protein: CASSLMGQGAYGYTF
CDR3 DNA: TGTGCCAGCAGCTTAATGGGACAGGGGGCTTATGGCTACACCTTC

D gene: TRBD1
clone size: few
J gene: TRBJ1-4
V gene: TRBV7-9
CDR3 protein: CASSLRQGGEKLFF
CDR3 DNA: TGTGCCAGCAGCTTAAGACAGGGCGGTGAAAAACTGTTTTTT

D gene: -
clone size: -
J gene: TRBJ1-1
V gene: TRBV7-2
CDR3 protein: CASSRGAVGGAFF
CDR3 DNA: TGTGCCAGCAGCCGGGGGGCCGTAGGGGGAGCTTTCTTT

D gene: -
clone size: -
J gene: TRBJ1-1
V gene: TRBV7-7
CDR3 protein: CASSPPGGDTEAFF
CDR3 DNA: TGTGCCAGCAGCCCCCCCGGGGGGGACACTGAAGCTTTCTTT

D gene: -
clone size: -
J gene: TRBJ1-1
V gene: TRBV4-3
CDR3 protein: CASSLSPGLNTEAFF
CDR3 DNA: TGCGCCAGCAGCCTTTCGCCGGGACTCAACACTGAAGCTTTCTTT

D gene: -
clone size: -
J gene: TRBJ2-7
V gene: TRBV6-5
CDR3 protein: CASSYRWGASYEQYF
CDR3 DNA: TGTGCCAGCAGTTACCGGTGGGGCGCTTCCTACGAGCAGTACTTC

D gene: TRBD2
clone size: -
J gene: TRBJ2-1
V gene: TRBV7-3
CDR3 protein: CASSMTSGSSYNEQFF
CDR3 DNA: TGTGCCAGCAGCATGACTAGCGGTAGCTCCTACAATGAGCAGTTCTTC

D gene: TRBD2
clone size: -
J gene: TRBJ2-7
V gene: TRBV4-1
CDR3 protein: CASWGGDSYEQYF
CDR3 DNA: TGCGCCAGCTGGGGGGGGGATTCTTACGAGCAGTACTTC

D gene: -
clone size: -
J gene: TRBJ2-2
V gene: TRBV27
CDR3 protein: CASSSPGHQNTGELFF
CDR3 DNA: TGTGCCAGCAGTTCCCCGGGACACCAGAACACCGGGGAGCTGTTTTTT

D gene: TRBD2
clone size: few
J gene: TRBJ2-1
V gene: TRBV5-1
CDR3 protein: CASSWSGGANDEQFF
CDR3 DNA: TGCGCCAGCAGTTGGAGCGGGGGGGCCAACGATGAGCAGTTCTTC

D gene: TRBD2
clone size: few
J gene: TRBJ2-3
V gene: TRBV27
CDR3 protein: CASSLLGIAGIADTQYF
CDR3 DNA: TGTGCCAGCAGTTTATTGGGTATAGCGGGGATCGCAGATACGCAGTATTTT

D gene: -
clone size: -
J gene: TRBJ1-1
V gene: TRBV10-3
CDR3 protein: CAISDDNMNTEAFF
CDR3 DNA: TGTGCCATCAGTGACGACAACATGAACACTGAAGCTTTCTTT

D gene: -
clone size: once
J gene: TRBJ2-3
V gene: TRBV30
CDR3 protein: CAWSVLGLWSTGTQYF
CDR3 DNA: TGTGCCTGGAGTGTTCTGGGGCTTTGGAGCACAGGTACGCAGTATTTT

D gene: TRBD1
clone size: -
J gene: TRBJ1-2
V gene: TRBV29-1
CDR3 protein: CSVEDRGSYGYTF
CDR3 DNA: TGCAGCGTTGAAGACAGGGGGTCGTATGGCTACACCTTC

D gene: TRBD1
clone size: -
J gene: TRBJ1-1
V gene: TRBV29-1
CDR3 protein: CSVGTGAEAFF
CDR3 DNA: TGCAGCGTTGGGACAGGGGCTGAAGCTTTCTTT

D gene: -
clone size: -
J gene: TRBJ1-2
V gene: TRBV7-2
CDR3 protein: CASSLPGRDGYTF
CDR3 DNA: TGTGCCAGCAGCTTACCAGGGAGGGATGGCTACACCTTC

D gene: -
clone size: -
J gene: TRBJ1-5
V gene: TRBV19
CDR3 protein: CASRQYSNQPQHF
CDR3 DNA: TGTGCCAGTAGACAATATAGCAATCAGCCCCAGCATTTT

D gene: -
clone size: -
J gene: TRBJ1-2
V gene: TRBV7-6
CDR3 protein: CASSQNPGDVFYGYTF
CDR3 DNA: TGTGCCAGCAGTCAAAACCCAGGGGACGTATTCTATGGCTACACCTTC

D gene: -
clone size: few
J gene: TRBJ1-1
V gene: TRBV4-3
CDR3 protein: CASSPRGGESTEAFF
CDR3 DNA: TGCGCCAGCAGCCCGAGGGGGGGAGAAAGCACTGAAGCTTTCTTT

D gene: -
clone size: -
J gene: TRBJ2-3
V gene: TRBV11-3
CDR3 protein: CASSFGRGLSTDTQYF
CDR3 DNA: TGTGCCAGCAGCTTCGGGCGGGGGCTAAGCACAGATACGCAGTATTTT

D gene: -
clone size: few
J gene: TRBJ1-2
V gene: TRBV19
CDR3 protein: CASSMRDGHYGYTF
CDR3 DNA: TGTGCCAGTAGTATGCGGGACGGGCACTATGGCTACACCTTC

D gene: -
clone size: few
J gene: TRBJ2-1
V gene: TRBV7-6
CDR3 protein: CASSLAQRRNEQFF
CDR3 DNA: TGTGCCAGCAGCTTAGCCCAGCGACGGAATGAGCAGTTCTTC

D gene: -
clone size: once
J gene: TRBJ1-5
V gene: TRBV7-2
CDR3 protein: CASSWTDYSNQPQHF
CDR3 DNA: TGTGCCAGCAGCTGGACAGATTATAGCAATCAGCCCCAGCATTTT

D gene: -
clone size: -
J gene: TRBJ1-1
V gene: TRBV25-1
CDR3 protein: CASSDRAGAFF
CDR3 DNA: TGTGCCAGCAGTGATAGGGCGGGGGCTTTCTTT

D gene: TRBD1
clone size: -
J gene: TRBJ2-2
V gene: TRBV7-3
CDR3 protein: CASSPQGGGTGELFF
CDR3 DNA: TGTGCCAGCAGCCCACAGGGGGGTGGTACCGGGGAGCTGTTTTTT

D gene: -
clone size: -
J gene: TRBJ1-1
V gene: TRBV9
CDR3 protein: CASSVAVTGYEAFF
CDR3 DNA: TGTGCCAGCAGCGTAGCTGTCACAGGGTACGAAGCTTTCTTT

D gene: -
clone size: -
J gene: TRBJ1-1
V gene: TRBV7-6
CDR3 protein: CASSLQSQGNTEAFF
CDR3 DNA: TGTGCCAGCAGCCTTCAATCGCAGGGTAACACTGAAGCTTTCTTT

D gene: TRBD2
clone size: -
J gene: TRBJ2-3
V gene: TRBV5-1
CDR3 protein: CASSLTRGDSTDTQYF
CDR3 DNA: TGCGCCAGCAGCCTGACGCGGGGGGACAGCACAGATACGCAGTATTTT

D gene: TRBD1
clone size: -
J gene: TRBJ1-5
V gene: TRBV6-6
CDR3 protein: CASSYSGQGSQPQHF
CDR3 DNA: TGTGCCAGCAGTTACTCGGGACAGGGGAGTCAGCCCCAGCATTTT

D gene: -
clone size: -
J gene: TRBJ2-5
V gene: TRBV5-1
CDR3 protein: CASWSGQETQYF
CDR3 DNA: TGCGCCAGCTGGTCGGGCCAAGAGACCCAGTACTTC

D gene: -
clone size: -
J gene: TRBJ1-5
V gene: TRBV4-2
CDR3 protein: CASSPGSQPQHF
CDR3 DNA: TGTGCCAGCAGCCCCGGGAGTCAGCCCCAGCATTTT

D gene: -
clone size: -
J gene: TRBJ2-3
V gene: TRBV9
CDR3 protein: CASSGPQGDTQYF
CDR3 DNA: TGTGCCAGCAGCGGGCCACAGGGCGATACGCAGTATTTT

D gene: -
clone size: -
J gene: TRBJ2-5
V gene: TRBV7-9
CDR3 protein: CASSPEGQARKTQYF
CDR3 DNA: TGTGCCAGCAGCCCCGAGGGCCAGGCGAGGAAGACCCAGTACTTC

D gene: TRBD1
clone size: -
J gene: TRBJ1-2
V gene: TRBV6-6
CDR3 protein: CASSATLARDRAGYTF
CDR3 DNA: TGTGCCAGCAGTGCAACCCTAGCCAGGGACAGGGCTGGCTACACCTTC

D gene: -
clone size: -
J gene: TRBJ2-1
V gene: TRBV7-9
CDR3 protein: CASSLGGVRNEQFF
CDR3 DNA: TGTGCCAGCAGCTTAGGCGGGGTTAGGAATGAGCAGTTCTTC

D gene: TRBD2
clone size: -
J gene: TRBJ2-5
V gene: TRBV29-1
CDR3 protein: CSVEDIASGGQQETQYF
CDR3 DNA: TGCAGCGTTGAAGATATTGCTAGCGGGGGCCAACAAGAGACCCAGTACTTC

D gene: TRBD2
clone size: few
J gene: TRBJ2-3
V gene: TRBV18
CDR3 protein: CASSPGGDDTQYF
CDR3 DNA: TGTGCCAGCTCACCAGGGGGGGACGATACGCAGTATTTT

D gene: -
clone size: -
J gene: TRBJ1-4
V gene: TRBV4-1
CDR3 protein: CASSQGTLANEKLFF
CDR3 DNA: TGCGCCAGCAGCCAAGGCACACTAGCAAATGAAAAACTGTTTTTT

D gene: TRBD1
clone size: -
J gene: TRBJ1-2
V gene: TRBV18
CDR3 protein: CASSPGQGENYGYTF
CDR3 DNA: TGTGCCAGCTCACCAGGACAGGGGGAGAACTATGGCTACACCTTC

D gene: TRBD1
clone size: -
J gene: TRBJ2-7
V gene: TRBV5-4
CDR3 protein: CASSSKGQVEQYF
CDR3 DNA: TGTGCCAGCAGCTCGAAGGGACAGGTCGAGCAGTACTTC

D gene: TRBD1
clone size: once
J gene: TRBJ1-2
V gene: TRBV11-2
CDR3 protein: CASSRPTGDHGYTF
CDR3 DNA: TGTGCCAGCAGCCGCCCGACAGGGGACCATGGCTACACCTTC

D gene: TRBD1
clone size: -
J gene: TRBJ2-2
V gene: TRBV4-3
CDR3 protein: CASSQGTGSTGELFF
CDR3 DNA: TGCGCCAGCAGCCAAGGGACAGGGAGCACCGGGGAGCTGTTTTTT

D gene: -
clone size: -
J gene: TRBJ1-1
V gene: TRBV6-1
CDR3 protein: CASRDGRGDTEAFF
CDR3 DNA: TGTGCCAGCAGAGACGGTCGGGGGGACACTGAAGCTTTCTTT

D gene: TRBD2
clone size: -
J gene: TRBJ2-5
V gene: TRBV2
CDR3 protein: CASNSGEETQYF
CDR3 DNA: TGTGCCAGCAATAGCGGGGAAGAGACCCAGTACTTC

D gene: -
clone size: -
J gene: TRBJ1-6
V gene: TRBV7-3
CDR3 protein: CASSFPRRHNSPLHF
CDR3 DNA: TGTGCCAGCAGCTTCCCAAGGCGGCATAATTCACCCCTCCACTTT

D gene: TRBD1
clone size: -
J gene: TRBJ1-2
V gene: TRBV27
CDR3 protein: CASSRDSFYGYTF
CDR3 DNA: TGTGCCAGCAGTCGGGACAGCTTCTATGGCTACACCTTC

D gene: TRBD2
clone size: -
J gene: TRBJ2-7
V gene: TRBV27
CDR3 protein: CASSLSGVYEQYF
CDR3 DNA: TGTGCCAGCAGTCTCAGCGGGGTCTACGAGCAGTACTTC

D gene: TRBD2
clone size: -
J gene: TRBJ2-1
V gene: TRBV11-3
CDR3 protein: CASSPRASGGYNEQFF
CDR3 DNA: TGTGCCAGCAGCCCCCGGGCTAGCGGGGGGTACAATGAGCAGTTCTTC

D gene: -
clone size: -
J gene: TRBJ2-3
V gene: TRBV5-8
CDR3 protein: CASSSIGQNQYTDTQYF
CDR3 DNA: TGTGCCAGCAGCTCCATTGGACAGAACCAATACACAGATACGCAGTATTTT